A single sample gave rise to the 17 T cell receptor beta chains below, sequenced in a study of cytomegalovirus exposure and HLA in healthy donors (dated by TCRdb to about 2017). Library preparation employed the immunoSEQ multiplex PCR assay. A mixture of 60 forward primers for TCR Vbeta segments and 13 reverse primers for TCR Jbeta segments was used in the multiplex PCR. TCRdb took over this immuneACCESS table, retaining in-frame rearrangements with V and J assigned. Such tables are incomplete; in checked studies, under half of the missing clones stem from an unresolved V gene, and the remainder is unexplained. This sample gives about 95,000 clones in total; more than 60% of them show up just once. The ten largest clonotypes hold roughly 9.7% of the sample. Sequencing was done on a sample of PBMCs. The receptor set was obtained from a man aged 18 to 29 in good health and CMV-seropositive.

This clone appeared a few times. Here the CDR3 reads CASMEYGDRGPQPQHF. The CDR3, as DNA: TGTGCCAGTATGGAGTATGGCGACAGGGGGCCTCAGCCCCAGCATTTT. This sequence joins TRBV19 and TRBJ1-5, with 10 positions matching TRBD1. After removal of 7 bases from V and 6 bases from J, the junction contained 12 bases not matched to a gene. Germline-derived CDR1 and CDR2 are LNHDA and SQIVND (reference sequence). The CDR3 sequence is 16 residues long.

The DNA for the CDR3 is TGTGCCAGCAGCCCCAGGGGATACTATGGCTACACCTTC. As protein: CASSPRGYYGYTF. The chain links TRBV7-8 to TRBJ1-2; possibly TRBD1 for D (6 bases). In germline, CDR1 is SGHVS, CDR2 FQNEAQ. V was cut by 5 bases and J by 3 bases, with 10 bases left in between. The CDR3 is 13 residues long.

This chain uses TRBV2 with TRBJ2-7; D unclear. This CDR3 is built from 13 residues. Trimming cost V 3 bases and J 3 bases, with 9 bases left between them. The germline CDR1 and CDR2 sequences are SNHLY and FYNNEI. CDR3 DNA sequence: TGTGCCAGCAGTGACGGTTTTGACTACGAGCAGTACTTC. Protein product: CASSDGFDYEQYF.

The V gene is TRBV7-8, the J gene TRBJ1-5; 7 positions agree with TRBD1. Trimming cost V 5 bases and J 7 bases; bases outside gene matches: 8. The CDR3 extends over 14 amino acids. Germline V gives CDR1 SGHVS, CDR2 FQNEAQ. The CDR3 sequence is CASSLRQGDQPQHF. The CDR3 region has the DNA TGTGCCAGCAGCCTGAGACAGGGCGACCAGCCCCAGCATTTT. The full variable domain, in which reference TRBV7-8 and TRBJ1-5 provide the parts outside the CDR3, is GAGVSQSPRYKVAKRGQDVALRCDPISGHVSLFWYQQALGQGPEFLTYFQNEAQLDKSGLPSDRFFAERPEGSVSTLKIQRTQQEDSAVYLCASSLRQGDQPQHFGDGTRLSIL.

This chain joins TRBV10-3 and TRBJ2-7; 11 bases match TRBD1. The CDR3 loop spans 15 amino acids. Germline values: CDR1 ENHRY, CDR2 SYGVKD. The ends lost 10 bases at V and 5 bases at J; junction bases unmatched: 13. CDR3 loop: CATKAPGQGANEQYF. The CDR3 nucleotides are TGTGCCACGAAGGCGCCAGGACAGGGGGCGAACGAGCAGTACTTC.

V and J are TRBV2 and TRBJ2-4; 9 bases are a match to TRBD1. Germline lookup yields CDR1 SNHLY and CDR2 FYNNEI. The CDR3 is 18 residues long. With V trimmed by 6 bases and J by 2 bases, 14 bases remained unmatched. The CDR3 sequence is CASSVQLTGGGSKNIQYF. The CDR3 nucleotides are TGTGCCAGCAGCGTCCAGCTGACAGGGGGTGGGTCCAAAAACATTCAGTACTTC.

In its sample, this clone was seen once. DNA for the CDR3: TGCGCCAGCAGTCAATCAACAGACTATAGCAATCAGCCCCAGCATTTT. This gives the protein CASSQSTDYSNQPQHF. V is TRBV23-1 and J is TRBJ1-5; unclear D gene. TRBV23-1 is classed as an ORF, of uncertain function. CDR3 size: 16 residues. V was clipped by 0 bases and J by 0 bases, with 9 bases between them.

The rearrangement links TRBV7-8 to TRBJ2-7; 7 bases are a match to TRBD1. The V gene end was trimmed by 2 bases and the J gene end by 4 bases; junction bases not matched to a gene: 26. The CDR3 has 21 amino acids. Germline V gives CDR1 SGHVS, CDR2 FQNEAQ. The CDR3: CASSLRTRVGLQGQDKYEQYF. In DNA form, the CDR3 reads TGTGCCAGCAGCTTACGTACGAGAGTGGGGCTCCAAGGACAGGACAAGTACGAGCAGTACTTC.

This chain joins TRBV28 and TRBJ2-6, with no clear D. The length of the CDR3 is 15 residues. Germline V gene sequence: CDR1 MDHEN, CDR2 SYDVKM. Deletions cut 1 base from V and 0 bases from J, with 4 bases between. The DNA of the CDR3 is TGTGCCAGCAGTTTATCCTTCTCTGGGGCCAACGTCCTGACTTTC. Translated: CASSLSFSGANVLTF.

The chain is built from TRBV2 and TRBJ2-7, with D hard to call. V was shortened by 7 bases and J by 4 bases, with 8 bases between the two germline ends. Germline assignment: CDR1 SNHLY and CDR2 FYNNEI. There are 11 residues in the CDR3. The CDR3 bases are TGTGCCAGCACGGTTAGTTACGAGCAGTACTTC. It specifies CASTVSYEQYF.

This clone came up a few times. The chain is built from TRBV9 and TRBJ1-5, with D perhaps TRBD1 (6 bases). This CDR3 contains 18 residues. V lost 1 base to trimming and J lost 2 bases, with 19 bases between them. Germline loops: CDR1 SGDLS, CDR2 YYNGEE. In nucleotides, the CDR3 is TGTGCCAGCAGCGTAACAATACATACAGGGAGTTGCAATCAGCCCCAGCATTTT. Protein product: CASSVTIHTGSCNQPQHF. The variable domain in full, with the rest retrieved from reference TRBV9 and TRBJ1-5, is DSGVTQTPKHLITATGQRVTLRCSPRSGDLSVYWYQQSLDQGLQFLIQYYNGEERAKGNILERFSAQQFPDLHSELNLSSLELGDSALYFCASSVTIHTGSCNQPQHFGDGTRLSIL.

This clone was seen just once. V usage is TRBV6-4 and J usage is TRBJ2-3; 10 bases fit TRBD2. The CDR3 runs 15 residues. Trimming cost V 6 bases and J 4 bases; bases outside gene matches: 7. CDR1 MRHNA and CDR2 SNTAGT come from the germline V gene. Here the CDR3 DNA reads TGTGCCAGCAGACCCGACAGCGGGGGGGCAGATACGCAGTATTTT. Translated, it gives CASRPDSGGADTQYF.

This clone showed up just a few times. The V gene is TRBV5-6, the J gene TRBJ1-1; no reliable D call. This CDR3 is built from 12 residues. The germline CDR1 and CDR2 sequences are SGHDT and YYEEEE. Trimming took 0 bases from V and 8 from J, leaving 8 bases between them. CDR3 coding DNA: TGTGCCAGCAGCTTGGCCTTCGGGGAAGCTTTCTTT. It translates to CASSLAFGEAFF.

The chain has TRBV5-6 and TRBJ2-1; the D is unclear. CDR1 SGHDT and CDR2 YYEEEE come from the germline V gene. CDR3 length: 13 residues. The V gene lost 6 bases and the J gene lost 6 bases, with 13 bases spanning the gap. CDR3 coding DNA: TGTGCCAGCAAAACGATCTCGGGCAATGAGCAGTTCTTC. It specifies CASKTISGNEQFF.

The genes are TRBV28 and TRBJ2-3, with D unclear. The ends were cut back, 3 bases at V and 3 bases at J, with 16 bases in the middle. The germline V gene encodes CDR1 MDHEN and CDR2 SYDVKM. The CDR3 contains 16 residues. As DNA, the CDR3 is TGTGCCAGCAGTTTCTCTAGGCCTGCTGGTACAGATACGCAGTATTTT. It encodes CASSFSRPAGTDTQYF.

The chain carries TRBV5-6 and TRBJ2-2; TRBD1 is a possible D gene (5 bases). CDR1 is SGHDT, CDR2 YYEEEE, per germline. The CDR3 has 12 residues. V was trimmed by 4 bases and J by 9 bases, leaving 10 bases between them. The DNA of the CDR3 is TGTGCCAGCAGCGACAGTAAGCGGGAGCTGTTTTTT. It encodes CASSDSKRELFF. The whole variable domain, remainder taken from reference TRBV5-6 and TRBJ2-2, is DAGVTQSPTHLIKTRGQQVTLRCSPKSGHDTVSWYQQALGQGPQFIFQYYEEEERQRGNFPDRFSGHQFPNYSSELNVNALLLGDSALYLCASSDSKRELFFGEGSRLTVL.

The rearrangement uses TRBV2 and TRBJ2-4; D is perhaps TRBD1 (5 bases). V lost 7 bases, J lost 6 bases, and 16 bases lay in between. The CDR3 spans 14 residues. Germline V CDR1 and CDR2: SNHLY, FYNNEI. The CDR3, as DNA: TGTGCCAGCAAATGGCGCCAGGGAATAAACATTCAGTACTTC. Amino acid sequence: CASKWRQGINIQYF. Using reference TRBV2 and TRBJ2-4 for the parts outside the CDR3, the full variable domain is EPEVTQTPSHQVTQMGQEVILRCVPISNHLYFYWYRQILGQKVEFLVSFYNNEISEKSEIFDDQFSVERPDGSNFTLKIRSTKLEDSAMYFCASKWRQGINIQYFGAGTRLSVL.